Detailed here is one T cell receptor (beta chain). This CDR3 is 16 amino acids long. V lost 6 bases and J 1 base, leaving 15 bases between the germline ends. Germline V gene data show CDR1 as MNHEY and CDR2 as SMNVEV (reference sequence). The sample belongs to a study of cytomegalovirus exposure and HLA in healthy donors. Clones were sequenced by immunoSEQ multiplex PCR, and TCRdb holds only the in-frame ones, with some missing. The sample holds some 170,000 clones, about 89% seen once. This chain links TRBV27 with TRBJ2-2, with D tentatively TRBD2 (5 bases). What was sequenced was PBMCs. The TCR comes from a man aged 18 to 30 in good health and CMV-seropositive. The CDR3: CASSPRVGQNTGELFF. DNA for the CDR3: TGTGCCAGCAGCCCGAGGGTTGGGCAGAACACCGGGGAGCTGTTTTTT.